This TCR beta chain appears in the sequencing data of a study of cytomegalovirus exposure and HLA in healthy donors. Findings and limits, study-wide: Further analysis, carried out later, found HLA-associated TCR beta chains more clonally expanded than equally common other chains. Accurate predictions that matched the HLA-A and HLA-B alleles of most subjects were reportedly made from TCR beta sequences.

V dropped 4 bases and J dropped 0 bases, with 18 bases sitting between them. Per the germline V gene, CDR1 is MGHRA and CDR2 is YSYEKL. The CDR3 runs 17 residues. Worth noting for this clone: Its antigen is as yet unknown.

The PCR contained 60 Vbeta and 13 Jbeta primers. The protocol was immunoSEQ multiplex PCR, while the TCRdb copy is restricted to in-frame clones and leaves out a portion. This table holds under 200,000 clones, about four fifths found once. The V and J genes are TRBV4-1 and TRBJ1-1; no clear D. Specimen: PBMCs. This TCR derives from a boy aged 2 to 9 in good health and CMV-seronegative. The CDR3 nucleotides are TGCGCCAGCAGCCCCTCTCCGATCGACATTTTGAACACTGAAGCTTTCTTT. Translated: CASSPSPIDILNTEAFF.